This TCR beta chain is drawn from a study of blood T cell repertoires in COVID-19. Turning to the study itself: The analysed material was cDNA or gDNA that came from T cells, B-cell-depleted T cells, or PBMCs.

Those enrolled, adults aged roughly 18 to 100 years, came from about two dozen US areas. Two negative PCRs, clearance, or symptom resolution were required of recovered Cohort 3 donors. CDR1 SGHTA and CDR2 FQGNSA come from the germline V gene. The CDR3 sequence is 15 residues long. The J segment lost 3 bases and the V segment lost 5 bases, leaving 4 bases of the junction unmatched. In the original processing: Amplified reference gene primers provided the basis for estimating nucleated cell counts. Produced via immunoSEQ multiplex PCR; TCRdb's table is partial and in-frame only. The V and J calls and clone size are taken from that table; D and trimming were inferred from the DNA. The sample contains a few hundred thousand clones, around 85% of which appear only once.

The sequence derives from a man in his forties who had recovered from COVID-19. The chain employs TRBV7-2 and TRBJ2-5; 12 bases map to TRBD2. Sequenced sample: PBMCs or T cells enriched from blood (not recorded which). The DNA of the CDR3 is TGTGCCAGCAGCCTTCTAGCGGGAGGGGAAGAGACCCAGTACTTC. This encodes CASSLLAGGEETQYF. The full variable domain, completed using reference TRBV7-2 and TRBJ2-5, is GAGVSQSPSNKVTEKGKDVELRCDPISGHTALYWYRQSLGQGLEFLIYFQGNSAPDKSGLPSDRFSAERTGGSVSTLTIQRTQQEDSAVYLCASSLLAGGEETQYFGPGTRLLVL.